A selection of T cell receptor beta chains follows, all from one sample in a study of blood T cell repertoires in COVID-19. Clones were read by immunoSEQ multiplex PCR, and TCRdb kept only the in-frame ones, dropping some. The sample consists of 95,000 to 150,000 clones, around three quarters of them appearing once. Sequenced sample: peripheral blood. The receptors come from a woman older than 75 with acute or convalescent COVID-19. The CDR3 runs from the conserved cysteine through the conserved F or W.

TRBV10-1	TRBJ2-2	CASGWEGGELFF
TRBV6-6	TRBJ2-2	CASSYGANTGELFF
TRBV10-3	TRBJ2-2	CAISPLPRGDPTGELFF
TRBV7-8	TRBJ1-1	CASSFGTSTGVKTEAFF
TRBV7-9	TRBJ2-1	CASSLNRVGEQFF
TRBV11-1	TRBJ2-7	CASSVGTDIHEQYF
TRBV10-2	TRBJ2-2	CASSVVAGGPNTGELFF
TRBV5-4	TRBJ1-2	CASSLGLGGNYGYTF
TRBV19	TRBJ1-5	CASGFRRDTEGNQPQHF
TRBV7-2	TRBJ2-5	CASSFSRSQETQYF
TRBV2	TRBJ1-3	CASSQTRISGNTIYF
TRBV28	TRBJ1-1	CASRVQGANTEAFF
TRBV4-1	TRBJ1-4	CASSLFQGGEKLFF
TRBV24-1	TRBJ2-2	CATSDSVDRYTGELFF
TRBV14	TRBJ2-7	CASSQGSGSSEQYF
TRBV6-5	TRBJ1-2	CASSYGRGGSVHGYTF
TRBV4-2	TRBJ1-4	CASSHRPGQGEEKLFF
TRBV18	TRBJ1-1	CASSDGGTEAFF
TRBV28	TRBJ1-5	CASSRGSNQPQHF
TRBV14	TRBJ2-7	CASSQGGQGPGYEQYF
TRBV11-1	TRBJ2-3	CASSLETGNTDTQYF
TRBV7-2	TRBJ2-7	CASSFSTGEQYF
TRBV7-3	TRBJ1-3	CASSLSGVGNTIYF
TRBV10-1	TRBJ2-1	CASSAQVTGNEQFF
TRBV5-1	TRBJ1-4	CASKHGGGTTNEKLFF
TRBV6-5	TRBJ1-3	CASSYPGISNTIYF
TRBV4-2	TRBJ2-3	CASSQDRYTGRSTDTQYF
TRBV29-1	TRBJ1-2	CSAHVTGASLPNYGYTF
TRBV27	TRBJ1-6	CASSFTGSSPLHF
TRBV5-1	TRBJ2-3	CASSLSQTSGSSTDTQYF
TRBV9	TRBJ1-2	CASSSRLGTGVRGYTF
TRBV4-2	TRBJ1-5	CASSQDAQGGQPQHF
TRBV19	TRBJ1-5	CASSPQGRQPQHF
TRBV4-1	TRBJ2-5	CASSQFPRAGPIQETQYF
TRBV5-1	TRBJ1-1	CASSLRQGAGTEAFF
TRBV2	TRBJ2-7	CASRIGIVPYEQYF
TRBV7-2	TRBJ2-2	CASSRRSYNTGELFF
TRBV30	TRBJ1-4	CAWTVGGTGPKKLFF
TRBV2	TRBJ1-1	CASRGAAREGTEAFF
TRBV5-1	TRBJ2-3	CASSLPQYRTDTQYF
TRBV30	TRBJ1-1	CAWSVQGPGAFF
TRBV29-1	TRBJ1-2	CSVGQGGTYGYTF
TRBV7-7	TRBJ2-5	CASSSLAGGIGETQYF
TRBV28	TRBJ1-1	CASTRTALNTEAFF
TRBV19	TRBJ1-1	CASILQGGEAFF
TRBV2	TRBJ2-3	CASSKGTGEWETQYF
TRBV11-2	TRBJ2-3	CASSFLGGGGTDTQYF
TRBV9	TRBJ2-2	CASSWRDTGELFF